This T cell receptor beta chain stems from a study of response to subunit inactivated influenza vaccine. Overall study results and limits: Few new T cells, the authors suggested, are recruited by each seasonal influenza vaccination.

Points on this clonotype: Its antigen is unidentified.

V was pared by 0 bases and J by 1 base, with 9 bases between. There are 15 residues in the CDR3. Germline V gene sequence: CDR1 SEHNR, CDR2 FQNEAQ (reference sequence). In TCRdb, the RT-PCR reads were re-called with MiXCR into one record per CDR3 protein. In the table there are over 400,000 distinct CDR3 sequences, 10% to 15% of which are singletons. This clonotype originated in a man aged 50 to 59 who received an inactivated influenza vaccine. Material: PBMCs from blood, obtained 40 to 50 days after vaccination. This chain uses TRBV7-9 with TRBJ2-5; D tentatively fits TRBD1 or TRBD2 (5 bases each). CDR3 DNA: TGTGCCAGCAGCTTAGCGGGGACGGCCCAAGAGACCCAGTACTTC. Translating gives CASSLAGTAQETQYF.